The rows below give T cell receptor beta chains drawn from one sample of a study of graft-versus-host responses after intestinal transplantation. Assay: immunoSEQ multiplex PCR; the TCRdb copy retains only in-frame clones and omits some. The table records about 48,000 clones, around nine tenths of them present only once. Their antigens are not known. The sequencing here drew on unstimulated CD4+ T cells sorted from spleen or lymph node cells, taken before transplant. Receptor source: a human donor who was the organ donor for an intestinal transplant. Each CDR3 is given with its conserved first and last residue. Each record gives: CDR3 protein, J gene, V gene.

CDR3aa: CASDTYEQYF; j_gene: TRBJ2-7; v_gene: TRBV19
CDR3aa: CASNLRGASTDTQYF; j_gene: TRBJ2-3; v_gene: TRBV6-5
CDR3aa: CASSSTDEQYF; j_gene: TRBJ2-7; v_gene: TRBV6-1
CDR3aa: CASSLIPLAGDTDTQYF; j_gene: TRBJ2-3; v_gene: TRBV7-8
CDR3aa: CSVDRYNEQFF; j_gene: TRBJ2-1; v_gene: TRBV29-1
CDR3aa: CASSAGYRTRGDEQFF; j_gene: TRBJ2-1; v_gene: TRBV5-5
CDR3aa: CASSTDTYNEQFF; j_gene: TRBJ2-1; v_gene: TRBV2
CDR3aa: CSVERTGMETQYF; j_gene: TRBJ2-5; v_gene: TRBV29-1
CDR3aa: CASGLASSEQGWETQYF; j_gene: TRBJ2-5; v_gene: TRBV12-5
CDR3aa: CASSESPGTSGSQSEQFF; j_gene: TRBJ2-1; v_gene: TRBV10-2
CDR3aa: CASSLGSGRFNEQFF; j_gene: TRBJ2-1; v_gene: TRBV7-6
CDR3aa: CASSLVWLAGVDPQLQFF; j_gene: TRBJ2-1; v_gene: TRBV7-8
CDR3aa: CASRRQSPYEQYF; j_gene: TRBJ2-7; v_gene: TRBV6-6
CDR3aa: CASKGGTGPNYGYTF; j_gene: TRBJ1-2; v_gene: TRBV6-6
CDR3aa: CASRPRSTEAFF; j_gene: TRBJ1-1; v_gene: TRBV28
CDR3aa: CASSLDLAGANVLTF; j_gene: TRBJ2-6; v_gene: TRBV5-1
CDR3aa: CASSGPGAWETQYF; j_gene: TRBJ2-5; v_gene: TRBV28
CDR3aa: CSVDRTSGSNEQFF; j_gene: TRBJ2-1; v_gene: TRBV29-1
CDR3aa: CASRTSGTGELFF; j_gene: TRBJ2-2; v_gene: TRBV6-1
CDR3aa: CASSYSTSGSTDTQYF; j_gene: TRBJ2-3; v_gene: TRBV6-6
CDR3aa: CSVRTGSNTEAFF; j_gene: TRBJ1-1; v_gene: TRBV29-1
CDR3aa: CASSTGGYTEAFF; j_gene: TRBJ1-1; v_gene: TRBV6-1
CDR3aa: CASSSRQYDQPQHF; j_gene: TRBJ1-5; v_gene: TRBV28
CDR3aa: CAISESQGNQPQHF; j_gene: TRBJ1-5; v_gene: TRBV10-3
CDR3aa: CASSRPTEAFF; j_gene: TRBJ1-1; v_gene: TRBV6-1
CDR3aa: CASSQDEVIPYNEQFF; j_gene: TRBJ2-1; v_gene: TRBV4-2
CDR3aa: CASSRDSGNTIYF; j_gene: TRBJ1-3; v_gene: TRBV7-3
CDR3aa: CASSYSRTGELFF; j_gene: TRBJ2-2; v_gene: TRBV27
CDR3aa: CASSLQGTGNTIYF; j_gene: TRBJ1-3; v_gene: TRBV6-5
CDR3aa: CASRLAGDEQYF; j_gene: TRBJ2-7; v_gene: TRBV2
CDR3aa: CASSFRRGRGDYGYTF; j_gene: TRBJ1-2; v_gene: TRBV6-5
CDR3aa: CASSEYTSGTDTQYF; j_gene: TRBJ2-3; v_gene: TRBV6-1
CDR3aa: CASSGTGGGYTF; j_gene: TRBJ1-2; v_gene: TRBV6-1
CDR3aa: CASTSAGSSYNEQFF; j_gene: TRBJ2-1; v_gene: TRBV7-9
CDR3aa: CASSPRLAGDIETQYF; j_gene: TRBJ2-5; v_gene: TRBV4-2
CDR3aa: CATSSGTRTYEQYF; j_gene: -; v_gene: TRBV10-3
CDR3aa: CASSQTRGHEQYF; j_gene: TRBJ2-7; v_gene: TRBV7-3
CDR3aa: CASTGTPIRFSGNTIYF; j_gene: TRBJ1-3; v_gene: TRBV19
CDR3aa: CASSPSWTGSYEQYF; j_gene: -; v_gene: TRBV19
CDR3aa: CSVERDRGRETQYF; j_gene: TRBJ2-5; v_gene: TRBV29-1
CDR3aa: CASSLGLADYNEQFF; j_gene: TRBJ2-1; v_gene: TRBV7-2
CDR3aa: CASSLESPNTDTQYF; j_gene: TRBJ2-3; v_gene: TRBV5-1
CDR3aa: CASSLARGSGRGETQYF; j_gene: TRBJ2-5; v_gene: TRBV11-2
CDR3aa: CASSKRGQGSSEAFF; j_gene: TRBJ1-1; v_gene: TRBV19
CDR3aa: CASSSGEGARSFF; j_gene: TRBJ1-1; v_gene: TRBV7-3
CDR3aa: CASSGAGGPYNEQFF; j_gene: TRBJ2-1; v_gene: TRBV5-1
CDR3aa: CASSATGTSGYEQYF; j_gene: -; v_gene: TRBV9
CDR3aa: CASSLIRGEAFF; j_gene: TRBJ1-1; v_gene: TRBV7-2
CDR3aa: CASSQVGQGLNEKLFF; j_gene: TRBJ1-4; v_gene: TRBV4-2
CDR3aa: CASSQQPPDREDTIYF; j_gene: TRBJ1-3; v_gene: TRBV16
CDR3aa: CASSQGLSRTDTQYF; j_gene: TRBJ2-3; v_gene: TRBV4-2
CDR3aa: CASSLGQGARTGELFF; j_gene: TRBJ2-2; v_gene: TRBV5-5
CDR3aa: CASSASGSGTYEQYF; j_gene: TRBJ2-7; v_gene: TRBV5-4